Listed below are T cell receptor beta chains from one sample, sequenced in a study of blood T cell repertoires in COVID-19. The repertoire was sequenced with immunoSEQ multiplex PCR; TCRdb's copy has only in-frame clones and lacks some. The sample comprises 130,000 to 150,000 clones, 70% to 85% of which are singletons, and 9.2% rests with the top ten. Specimen: PBMCs or T cells enriched from blood (not recorded which). The receptor source for this set is a middle-aged man who had recovered from COVID-19. CDR3s include the opening cysteine and the closing phenylalanine or tryptophan. The order of the fields is clone size, D gene, J gene, V gene, CDR3 protein, CDR3 DNA. A D gene is named only where the DNA matches it firmly. Size is stated for part of the rows, as once, few or many counts, or as a class when the clone is expanded.

. | . | TRBJ1-5 | TRBV7-2 | CASSHPGGIQPQHF | TGTGCCAGCAGCCACCCCGGGGGGATTCAGCCCCAGCATTTT
once | . | TRBJ1-1 | TRBV5-6 | CASSLGWAPLDTEAFF | TGTGCCAGCAGCTTGGGCTGGGCGCCTTTGGACACTGAAGCTTTCTTT
. | . | TRBJ1-3 | TRBV12-5 | CASQGSGNTIYF | TGTGCTAGTCAGGGGAGTGGAAACACCATATATTTT
. | TRBD2 | TRBJ2-4 | TRBV28 | CASSLSGTSTYIQYF | TGTGCCAGCAGTTTATCCGGGACTAGTACGTACATTCAGTACTTC
. | TRBD1 | TRBJ1-1 | TRBV7-9 | CASSLPPRTGNTEAFF | TGTGCCAGCAGCTTACCCCCAAGGACAGGGAACACTGAAGCTTTCTTT
. | . | TRBJ2-5 | TRBV5-6 | CASLGWSTETQYF | TGTGCCAGCCTCGGGTGGTCTACTGAAACCCAGTACTTC
. | TRBD2 | TRBJ2-2 | TRBV30 | CAWSVAGGTGELFF | TGTGCCTGGAGTGTAGCGGGGGGGACCGGGGAGCTGTTTTTT
. | . | TRBJ1-3 | TRBV12-5 | CASAAGRTISGNTIYF | TGTGCTAGTGCCGCGGGACGGACAATCTCTGGAAACACCATATATTTT
once | . | TRBJ2-5 | TRBV7-2 | CASSTSGQGGRETQYF | TGTGCCAGCAGCACCAGCGGACAGGGAGGGAGAGAGACCCAGTACTTC
. | . | TRBJ2-3 | TRBV5-5 | CASSLDLLRTDTQYF | TGTGCCAGCAGCTTGGACCTACTCCGCACAGATACGCAGTATTTT
few | TRBD1 | TRBJ1-1 | TRBV10-3 | CAIRPQGDTEAFF | TGTGCCATCAGACCCCAGGGGGACACTGAAGCTTTCTTT
. | TRBD1 | TRBJ2-7 | TRBV7-9 | CASSFAQDRGSSYGQYF | TGTGCCAGCAGCTTCGCCCAGGACAGGGGGAGCTCCTACGGGCAGTACTTC
. | TRBD1 | TRBJ1-1 | TRBV5-1 | CASRGGQVNTEAFF | TGCGCCAGCAGGGGGGGACAGGTGAACACTGAAGCTTTCTTT
once | TRBD1 | TRBJ2-1 | TRBV3-1/TRBV3-2 | CASSPLGTGGYNEQFF | TGTGCCAGCAGCCCTCTTGGGACAGGGGGTTACAATGAGCAGTTCTTC
. | . | TRBJ1-6 | TRBV19 | CASSITGNSPLHF | TGTGCCAGTAGTATCACAGGGAATTCACCCCTCCACTTT
. | . | TRBJ2-7 | TRBV11-2 | CASSLQVDGSEQYF | TGTGCCAGCAGCTTACAGGTCGACGGGAGCGAGCAGTACTTC
few | . | TRBJ1-1 | TRBV5-4 | CASSLDQGQAFF | TGTGCCAGCAGCTTGGATCAGGGGCAAGCTTTCTTT
. | . | TRBJ2-5 | TRBV5-1 | CASSLAGVVHQETQYF | TGCGCCAGCAGCTTGGCCGGAGTAGTCCACCAAGAGACCCAGTACTTC